Sequencing of this T cell receptor (beta chain) was carried out in a study of beta chain features in type 1 diabetes. Study-wide background: There were around 110 million sorted cells examined across all samples. Study-level points and caveats: TCRB repertoires of naive, central memory and Treg cells appeared more similar among patients than among healthy donors. cDNA-based reads could over-represent cells with high TCR expression.

The germline V gene has CDR1 SGDLS and CDR2 YYNGEE. The length of the CDR3 is 14 residues. J gave up 4 bases and V 3 bases, and 4 bases lay outside the gene matches. Investigators reverse transcribed all isolated RNA, so they sequenced expressed TCRB transcripts. The repertoire was sequenced with immunoSEQ multiplex PCR; TCRdb's copy has only in-frame clones and lacks some. This table holds roughly 180,000 clones, about 13% found once. As regards this clone: Its antigen is unidentified.

The sequence was collected from a woman aged 18-29 years in good health. The gene calls are TRBV9 and TRBJ2-7, with 10 bases that match TRBD1. The sample consisted of central memory CD4+ T cells from blood. This chain's CDR3 is CASSAWDRGYEQYF. CDR3 nucleotide sequence: TGTGCCAGCAGCGCTTGGGACAGGGGTTACGAGCAGTACTTC. The full variable domain, rest sourced from reference TRBV9 and TRBJ2-7, is DSGVTQTPKHLITATGQRVTLRCSPRSGDLSVYWYQQSLDQGLQFLIQYYNGEERAKGNILERFSAQQFPDLHSELNLSSLELGDSALYFCASSAWDRGYEQYFGPGTRLTVT.